This T cell receptor (beta chain) was retrieved from a study of cytomegalovirus exposure and HLA in healthy donors. Broader study findings: The productive fraction for most TCR beta V segments was about 90% or about 30% in an earlier analysis.

The CDR3 spans 15 residues. Trimming removed 8 bases at V and 4 bases at J, with 20 bases between. The PCR employed 60 Vbeta primers together with 13 Jbeta primers. TCRdb's copy holds only in-frame clones and misses some; the assay was immunoSEQ multiplex PCR. The sample records 120,000 to 150,000 clones, roughly 80% being singletons. About this clone itself: What it binds is not known.

The source is a woman aged 35 to 49 in good health and CMV-seropositive. This chain connects TRBV23-1 to TRBJ1-1; D remains unclear. TRBV23-1 is known as an ORF, though its function is uncertain. Sequenced: PBMCs. The DNA for the CDR3 is TGCGCCAGCCCCCGGAGTTGGTGGCGGGGCACTGAAGCTTTCTTT. Translated, it gives CASPRSWWRGTEAFF.